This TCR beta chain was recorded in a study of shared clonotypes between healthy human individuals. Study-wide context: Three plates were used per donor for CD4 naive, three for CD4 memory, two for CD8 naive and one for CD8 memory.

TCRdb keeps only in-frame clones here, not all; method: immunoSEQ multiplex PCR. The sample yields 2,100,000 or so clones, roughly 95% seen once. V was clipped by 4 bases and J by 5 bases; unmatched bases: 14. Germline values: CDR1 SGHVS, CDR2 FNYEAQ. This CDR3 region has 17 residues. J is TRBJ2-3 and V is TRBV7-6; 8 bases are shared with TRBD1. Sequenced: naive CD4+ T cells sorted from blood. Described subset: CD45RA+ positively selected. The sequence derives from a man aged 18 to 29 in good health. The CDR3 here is CASSYTNRGKDQDTQYF. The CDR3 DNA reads TGTGCCAGCAGCTACACTAACAGGGGGAAAGATCAAGATACGCAGTATTTT.